The 20 T cell receptor beta chains reported below all come from one sample, sequenced in a study of T cells in Graves' hyperthyroidism and ophthalmopathy (dated by TCRdb to 2018 to 2020). Library creation used multiplex PCR. This sample was sequenced with an Illumina HiSeq 2000. Amplification of TCR beta CDR3 regions was carried out from RNA transcripts. The TCR CDR3 was subjected to a first round of RT-PCR using the HTBI primer set and the Qiagen OneStep RT-PCR kit. TCRdb handled the public reads itself, with Q25 trimming in fastp and clone calling in MiXCR, and kept productive beta chains. Every entry covers one CDR3 protein and lists the most common genes and DNA from its rows. This sample comprises about 420,000 distinct CDR3 sequences, roughly 15% of them detected only once. The ten top clones hold 5.3% of the sample. Sequencing was done on a sample of blood. The receptor source for this set is a woman younger than 35 with Graves' hyperthyroidism.

This clonotype was seen at least ten times. The CDR3 DNA is TGTGCCAGCAGTCGGAGCGGAGAGACCCAGTACTTC. Translated, it gives CASSRSGETQYF. This chain joins TRBV7-9 and TRBJ2-5; a possible D gene is TRBD2 (5 bases). The V end lost 6 bases, the J end lost 4 bases, and 9 bases lay between the germline ends. The germline CDR1 and CDR2 sequences are SEHNR and FQNEAQ (reference sequence). The CDR3 extends over 12 amino acids.

This clonotype appeared many times. This chain connects TRBV7-2 to TRBJ1-5, with D hard to call. The V end was cut by 5 bases, the J end by 9 bases, with 14 bases between. The CDR3 extends over 13 amino acids. Per germline, CDR1 SGHTA and CDR2 FQGNSA. CDR3 region: CASSTELLWPQHF. CDR3 in DNA: TGTGCCAGCAGCACAGAATTACTTTGGCCCCAGCATTTT.

This clonotype was recorded at least ten times. The rearrangement links TRBV18 to TRBJ1-5; 11 bases line up with TRBD1. The CDR3 runs to 15 residues. Germline assignment: CDR1 KGHSH and CDR2 LQKENI. The V and J ends lost 3 bases and 7 bases, in that order; junction bases with no gene match: 5. In DNA form, the CDR3 reads TGTGCCAGCTCACCTGGACAGGGGGCGGGACAGCCCCAGCATTTT. Amino acid sequence: CASSPGQGAGQPQHF. The entire variable domain, with the rest obtained from reference TRBV18 and TRBJ1-5, is as follows: NAGVMQNPRHLVRRRGQEARLRCSPMKGHSHVYWYRQLPEEGLKFMVYLQKENIIDESGMPKERFSAEFPKEGPSILRIQQVVRGDSAAYFCASSPGQGAGQPQHFGDGTRLSIL.

This clonotype has at least ten counts. The genes are TRBV20-1 and TRBJ2-7, with D tentatively TRBD1 (6 bases). CDR3 length: 11 amino acids. Germline V lookup: CDR1 DFQATT, CDR2 SNEGSKA (reference sequence). For the CDR3, the DNA is TGCAATGCCAGGACAGACTACGAGCAGTACTTC. Its translation is CNARTDYEQYF.

Note on this clonotype: A read error may be the cause here, since a much bigger clone is one base away. The chain has TRBV6-6 and TRBJ1-2; D unresolved. Trimming pared 0 bases from V and 4 bases from J, leaving 15 bases between. The CDR3 sequence is 16 residues long. Germline V gene sequence: CDR1 MNHNY, CDR2 SVGAGI (reference sequence). For the CDR3, the DNA is TGTGCCAGCAGTTACTCGACTGCCAGTGGGCTCTATGGCTACACCTTC. Translating it yields CASSYSTASGLYGYTF.

This clonotype was found many times. This rearrangement joins TRBV27 to TRBJ2-7, with 14 nucleotides matching TRBD2. Germline V gene sequence: CDR1 MNHEY, CDR2 SMNVEV (reference sequence). The CDR3 loop spans 14 amino acids. V dropped 9 bases and J dropped 4; count of bases not matched to a gene: 5. The CDR3 DNA is TGTGCCAGTGGGACTAGCGGGAGAGTTTACGAGCAGTACTTC. This sequence encodes CASGTSGRVYEQYF.

J is TRBJ2-2 and V is TRBV7-8, with D possibly TRBD1 on 5 matching bases. Germline V CDR1 and CDR2: SGHVS, FQNEAQ. Trimming shortened V by 1 base and J by 6 bases, and 12 bases separated the two germline ends. The CDR3 runs to 15 residues. The CDR3 protein is CASSLGRAEAGELFF. The CDR3 nucleotides read TGTGCCAGCAGCTTAGGCAGGGCAGAGGCCGGGGAGCTGTTTTTT.

Ten or more counts support this clonotype. V usage is TRBV7-9 and J usage is TRBJ1-2; D not certain. The germline gives CDR1 SEHNR, CDR2 FQNEAQ (reference sequence). V was trimmed by 7 bases and J by 3 bases, leaving 15 bases between them. This CDR3 is 14 amino acids long. CDR3 in amino acids: CASTISGFYYGYTF. CDR3 coding DNA: TGTGCCAGCACCATTTCGGGGTTTTACTATGGCTACACCTTC.

This clonotype showed up many times. V gene TRBV11-2 combines with J gene TRBJ2-1, with no clear D. This CDR3 comprises 17 residues. Germline loops: CDR1 SGHAT, CDR2 FQNNGV. V lost 1 base and J lost 0, with 13 bases in between. The CDR3 loop is CASSLVSRAGSYNEQFF. The CDR3 DNA reads TGTGCCAGCAGCTTAGTTTCCCGGGCCGGCTCCTACAATGAGCAGTTCTTC.

This clonotype occurred many times. The rearrangement links TRBV27 to TRBJ2-7, with 8 nucleotides matching TRBD2. Germline-derived CDR1 and CDR2 are MNHEY and SMNVEV (reference sequence). The CDR3 runs 14 residues. V shed 2 bases and J 6 bases; nucleotides not matched to a gene: 6. CDR3: CASSLVAGGGEQYF. The CDR3 DNA sequence: TGTGCCAGCAGTTTAGTGGCGGGAGGTGGCGAGCAGTACTTC.

In its sample, this clonotype was seen many times. V gene TRBV15 combines with J gene TRBJ2-7; 9 positions agree with TRBD1. Germline CDR1 and CDR2: LNHNV and YYDKDF (reference sequence). Trimming removed 4 bases from V and 4 bases from J; junction bases left unmatched: 5. This CDR3 contains 14 residues. The CDR3: CATSNPGQGYEQYF. The CDR3 DNA follows: TGTGCCACCAGCAACCCGGGACAGGGTTACGAGCAGTACTTC.

This clonotype showed up many times. The CDR3 protein is CASSLLVATEAFF. CDR3 DNA sequence: TGCGCCAGCAGCTTGCTGGTGGCCACTGAAGCTTTCTTT. The rearrangement uses TRBV5-1 and TRBJ1-1; no clear D. CDR1 and CDR2 from the germline V gene are SGHRS and YFSETQ. There are 13 residues in the CDR3. V dropped 1 base and J dropped 4 bases, with 8 bases sitting between them.

Ten or more counts support this clonotype. The V gene is TRBV20-1, the J gene TRBJ2-7, with TRBD2 identical over 7 bases. The trim removed 1 base at V and 3 bases at J, leaving 12 bases unmatched. The CDR3 contains 16 residues. Germline V gives CDR1 DFQATT, CDR2 SNEGSKA (reference sequence). The CDR3, as DNA: TGCAGTGCTAGAGTACCGGGCGGGAGAAGGGACTACGAGCAGTACTTC. It is translated as CSARVPGGRRDYEQYF.

This clonotype was seen at least ten times. V is TRBV20-1 and J is TRBJ2-3, with 7 bases fitting TRBD2. J was trimmed by 4 bases and V by 5 bases; bases with no gene match: 3. CDR3 length equals 12 residues. The germline V gene encodes CDR1 DFQATT and CDR2 SNEGSKA (reference sequence). CDR3: CSADSGSDTQYF. The CDR3 nucleotides are TGCAGTGCTGATAGCGGGTCAGATACGCAGTATTTT.

This clonotype was seen more than once but under ten times. The rearrangement links TRBV28 to TRBJ1-2; 8 bases fit TRBD1. Germline V CDR1 and CDR2: MDHEN, SYDVKM. CDR3 length: 12 amino acids. V was clipped by 8 bases and J by 8 bases; unmatched bases: 7. CDR3 coding DNA: TGTGCCAGCGAGCAGGGGGCGGAGGGCTACACCTTC. Its protein is CASEQGAEGYTF.

The gene calls are TRBV2 and TRBJ2-5; D is uncertain. The germline CDR1 and CDR2 sequences are SNHLY and FYNNEI. V lost 3 bases, J lost 0 bases, and 8 bases lay in between. The CDR3 runs 14 residues. The CDR3 nucleotides are TGTGCCAGCAGTGAGGAGTGGGACCAAGAGACCCAGTACTTC. Amino acid sequence: CASSEEWDQETQYF.

At least ten counts were recorded for this clonotype. This chain uses TRBV11-2 with TRBJ2-5; D is possibly TRBD2 (5 bases). V lost 0 bases, J lost 7 bases, and 15 bases lay in between. In germline, CDR1 is SGHAT, CDR2 FQNNGV. The CDR3 totals 15 residues. DNA of the CDR3: TGTGCCAGCAGCTTAGAATCTGCCGTACGGGGGACCCAGTACTTC. Amino acids: CASSLESAVRGTQYF.

Turning to this clonotype: This may stem from a read error, because a much larger clone lies one nucleotide away. Here the CDR3 DNA reads TGTGCCAGCCGCCTTAGGACCGAGCAGTACTTC. This sequence encodes CASRLRTEQYF. The rearrangement uses TRBV6-2 or TRBV6-3 and TRBJ2-7; D is undetermined. The V gene's germline CDR1 is MNHEY and CDR2 SVGEGT. This CDR3 comprises 11 residues. V lost 8 bases, J lost 6 bases, and 11 bases lay in between.

This clonotype appeared many times. The chain recombines TRBV28 with TRBJ2-3; 8 bases align to TRBD1. Losses at the gene ends were 4 bases for V and 7 bases for J; bases not matched to a gene: 13. Per the germline V gene, CDR1 is MDHEN and CDR2 is SYDVKM. The CDR3 has 16 amino acids. The CDR3 is CASSSAWDRTSYTQYF. The CDR3 DNA reads as TGTGCCAGCAGTTCAGCCTGGGACAGGACGAGTTATACGCAGTATTTT.

V is TRBV18 and J is TRBJ2-3, with 14 bases matching TRBD2. The CDR3 has 18 residues. Looked up from germline, CDR1 is KGHSH and CDR2 is LQKENI. Trimming took 1 base from V and 2 from J; bases not matched to a gene: 5. This CDR3 reads CASSPLRTSGRLTDTQYF. The CDR3 region has the DNA TGTGCCAGCTCACCACTGAGGACTAGCGGGAGGCTCACAGATACGCAGTATTTT.